The 3 T cell receptor beta chains below come from one sample, sequenced in a study of cytomegalovirus exposure and HLA in healthy donors. PCR primers comprised 60 Vbeta and 13 Jbeta primers. TCRdb keeps only in-frame clones here, not all; method: immunoSEQ multiplex PCR. The repertoire has about 260,000 clones, around 65% of them found once; the top ten carry about 2.1%. Sequencing input: PBMCs. All receptors derive from a female donor in good health and CMV-seronegative.

In DNA, the CDR3 is TGCAGTGGGACTAGCCAAAATGAGCAGTTCTTC. Translation gives CSGTSQNEQFF. The V call is TRBV20-1, the J call TRBJ2-1; TRBD2 aligns across 8 bases. The CDR3 has 11 amino acids. V was pared by 7 bases and J by 7 bases, with 3 bases of the junction left unmatched. Germline CDR1 and CDR2: DFQATT and SNEGSKA (reference sequence).

The V call is TRBV5-4, the J call TRBJ2-2, with a possible D match to TRBD2 (6 bases). Germline CDR1 SGHNT, CDR2 YYREEE (reference sequence). The CDR3 totals 13 residues. Trimming left V 3 bases short and J 5 bases short, with 8 bases between. The CDR3 loop is CASSWGLTGELFF. In DNA form, the CDR3 reads TGTGCCAGCAGCTGGGGACTTACCGGGGAGCTGTTTTTT.

This clone was detected only once. The chain links TRBV6-6 to TRBJ2-7; the D gene is possibly TRBD1 (6 bases). The CDR3 totals 14 residues. Trimming shortened V by 0 bases and J by 5 bases, and 11 bases separated the two germline ends. Per germline, CDR1 MNHNY and CDR2 SVGAGI (reference sequence). This CDR3 is CASSYSWGRHEQYF. The CDR3 region has the DNA TGTGCCAGCAGTTACTCGTGGGGGCGCCACGAGCAGTACTTC.